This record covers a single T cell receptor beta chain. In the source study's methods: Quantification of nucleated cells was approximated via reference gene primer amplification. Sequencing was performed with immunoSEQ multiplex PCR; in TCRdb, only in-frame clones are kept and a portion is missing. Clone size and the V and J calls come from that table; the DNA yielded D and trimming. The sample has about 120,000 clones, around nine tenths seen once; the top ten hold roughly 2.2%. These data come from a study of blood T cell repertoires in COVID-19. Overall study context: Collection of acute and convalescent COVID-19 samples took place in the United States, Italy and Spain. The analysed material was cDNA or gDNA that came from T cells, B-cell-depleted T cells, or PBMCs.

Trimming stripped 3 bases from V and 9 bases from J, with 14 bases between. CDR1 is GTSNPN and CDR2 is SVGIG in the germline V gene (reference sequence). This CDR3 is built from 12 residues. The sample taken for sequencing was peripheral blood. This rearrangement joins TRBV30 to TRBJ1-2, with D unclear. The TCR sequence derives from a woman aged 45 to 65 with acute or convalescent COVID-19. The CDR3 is CAWRSQGSSYTF. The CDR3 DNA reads TGTGCCTGGAGATCCCAAGGGAGCAGCTACACCTTC. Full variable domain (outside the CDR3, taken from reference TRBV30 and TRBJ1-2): SQTIHQWPATLVQPVGSPLSLECTVEGTSNPNLYWYRQAAGRGLQLLFYSVGIGQISSEVPQNLSASRPQDRQFILSSKKLLLSDSGFYLCAWRSQGSSYTFGSGTRLTVV.